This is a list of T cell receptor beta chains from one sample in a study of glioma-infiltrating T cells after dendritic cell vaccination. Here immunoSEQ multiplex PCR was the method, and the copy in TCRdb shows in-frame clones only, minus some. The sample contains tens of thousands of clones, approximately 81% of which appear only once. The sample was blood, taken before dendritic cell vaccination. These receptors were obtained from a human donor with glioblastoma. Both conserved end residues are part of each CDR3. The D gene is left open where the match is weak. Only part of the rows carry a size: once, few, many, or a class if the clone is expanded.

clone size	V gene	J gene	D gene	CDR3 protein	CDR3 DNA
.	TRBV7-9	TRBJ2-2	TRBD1	CASSTFPGQGKVTGELFF	TGTGCCAGCAGCACCTTCCCGGGACAGGGTAAAGTCACCGGGGAGCTGTTTTTT
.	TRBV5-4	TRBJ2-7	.	CASSLGSGVDEQYF	TGTGCCAGCAGCTTAGGGTCCGGGGTGGACGAGCAGTACTTC
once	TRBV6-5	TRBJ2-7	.	CASRFGRGNEQYF	TGTGCCAGCAGATTTGGTCGAGGGAACGAGCAGTACTTC
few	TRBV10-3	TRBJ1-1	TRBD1	CAIIGTGSTEAFF	TGTGCCATCATCGGGACAGGGAGCACTGAAGCTTTCTTT
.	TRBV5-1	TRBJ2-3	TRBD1	CASSLGTGVADTQYF	TGCGCCAGCAGCTTAGGGACAGGGGTCGCAGATACGCAGTATTTT
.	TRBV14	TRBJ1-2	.	CASSQGRDVGGYGYTF	TGTGCCAGCAGCCAGGGAAGGGATGTGGGAGGCTATGGCTACACCTTC
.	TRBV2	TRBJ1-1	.	CASSGEVNTEAFF	TGTGCCAGCAGTGGTGAGGTGAACACTGAAGCTTTCTTT
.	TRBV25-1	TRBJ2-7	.	CASSVRHYEQYF	TGTGCCAGCAGTGTACGCCACTACGAGCAGTACTTC
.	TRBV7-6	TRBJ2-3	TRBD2	CASSTGTSGGDFTDTQYF	TGTGCCAGCAGCACCGGGACTAGCGGGGGGGACTTCACAGATACGCAGTATTTT
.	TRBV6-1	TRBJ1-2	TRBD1	CASSDTGQTNYGYTF	TGTGCCAGCAGTGATACGGGACAGACTAACTATGGCTACACCTTC
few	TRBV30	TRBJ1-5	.	CAWSEGAGMVQPQHF	TGTGCCTGGAGTGAAGGGGCGGGGATGGTTCAGCCCCAGCATTTT
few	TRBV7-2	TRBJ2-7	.	CASSLATAKTYEQYF	TGTGCCAGCAGCTTAGCCACAGCTAAAACCTACGAGCAGTACTTC
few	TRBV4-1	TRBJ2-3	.	CASSRQFTDTQYF	TGCGCCAGCAGCCGACAGTTCACAGATACGCAGTATTTT
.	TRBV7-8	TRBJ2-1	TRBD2	CASSSLAGATNEQFF	TGTGCCAGCAGCTCTCTAGCGGGGGCCACCAATGAGCAGTTCTTC
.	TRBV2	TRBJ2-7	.	CASREQWPYF	TGTGCCAGCAGAGAACAGTGGCCCTACTTC